A single sample gave rise to the 19 T cell receptor beta chains below, sequenced in a study of cytomegalovirus exposure and HLA in healthy donors (dated by TCRdb to 2016 to 2017). The library was obtained by the immunoSEQ multiplex PCR assay. The multiplex PCR relied on a mix of 60 forward primers for TCR Vbeta segments and 13 reverse primers for TCR Jbeta segments. Entries here come from immuneACCESS through TCRdb and include only in-frame sequences with V and J called. Some clones fail to appear in such tables; in the studies checked, an unresolved V gene covers under half of the shortfall, and the cause of the remainder is unknown. This sample is represented by some 200,000 clones; 75% to 80% of them were singletons. The ten biggest clones cover roughly 2% of the sample. Sequencing was carried out using PBMCs. The source of these receptors is a man aged 18 to 29 in good health and CMV-seronegative.

The rearrangement links TRBV5-4 to TRBJ2-1; 11 bases map to TRBD2. This CDR3 comprises 17 residues. Looked up from germline, CDR1 is SGHNT and CDR2 is YYREEE (reference sequence). V gave up 1 base and J gave up 0 bases; unmatched junction bases: 3. In DNA form, the CDR3 reads TGTGCCAGCAGCTTGCGCACTAGCGGGAGCTCCTACAATGAGCAGTTCTTC. Translated, it gives CASSLRTSGSSYNEQFF.

The rearrangement joins TRBV2 to TRBJ1-3; D gene ambiguous. In germline, CDR1 is SNHLY, CDR2 FYNNEI. V was clipped by 3 bases and J by 0 bases, with 6 bases between them. The CDR3 covers 14 residues. The chain's CDR3 is CASSERNSGNTIYF. In DNA, the CDR3 is TGTGCCAGCAGTGAGCGAAACTCTGGAAACACCATATATTTT.

The chain uses TRBV11-3 and TRBJ2-7; weak D call: TRBD2 (5 bases). This CDR3 has 15 residues. The V gene lost 0 bases and the J gene lost 5 bases, with 14 bases spanning the gap. In germline, CDR1 is SGHNT, CDR2 YENEEA. The CDR3 reads CASSLEGNEGHEQYF. The CDR3 DNA reads TGTGCCAGCAGCTTAGAAGGCAACGAGGGCCACGAGCAGTACTTC.

The chain combines TRBV4-2 with TRBJ2-5; tentatively, D is TRBD1 (5 bases). The CDR3 extends over 16 amino acids. CDR1 LGHNA and CDR2 YNFKEQ come from the germline V gene. Trimming took off 1 base at V and 1 base at J, with 13 bases between the two ends. This CDR3 is CASSQAQGLPQETQYF. The CDR3 DNA sequence: TGTGCCAGCAGCCAAGCGCAGGGCCTCCCCCAAGAGACCCAGTACTTC.

The V and J genes are TRBV5-1 and TRBJ1-1; D unclear. The V gene's germline CDR1 is SGHRS and CDR2 YFSETQ. Trimming took off 5 bases at V and 4 bases at J, with 9 bases between the two ends. This CDR3 contains 12 residues. The CDR3 is CASREGPTEAFF. CDR3 coding DNA: TGCGCCAGCAGAGAGGGTCCCACTGAAGCTTTCTTT.

V is TRBV6-6 and J is TRBJ2-7; 7 nucleotides align to TRBD1. The CDR3 spans 14 residues. Germline values: CDR1 MNHNY, CDR2 SVGAGI (reference sequence). Germline trimming cut 2 bases from V and 3 bases from J; bases unmatched to any gene: 4. CDR3 sequence (DNA): TGTGCCAGCAGTTACCACCGGGACAGCTACGAGCAGTACTTC. Encoded protein: CASSYHRDSYEQYF.

The J gene is TRBJ1-1, the V gene TRBV6-5; D is perhaps TRBD1 (6 bases). The CDR3 sequence is 12 residues long. Looked up from germline, CDR1 is MNHEY and CDR2 is SVGAGI. V was cut by 6 bases and J by 6 bases, with 11 bases left in between. Here the CDR3 reads CASRLQGAEAFF. In nucleotides, the CDR3 is TGTGCCAGCAGACTACAGGGTGCTGAAGCTTTCTTT.

This clone was counted once. V gene TRBV18 combines with J gene TRBJ1-5; D unresolved. The CDR3 runs to 17 residues. The germline V and J ends were trimmed by 0 bases and 4 bases, with 16 bases remaining between them. Looked up from germline, CDR1 is KGHSH and CDR2 is LQKENI. The CDR3 DNA follows: TGTGCCAGCTCACCACCCCAGAGCGGGTATGGGAATCAGCCCCAGCATTTT. It is translated as CASSPPQSGYGNQPQHF.

The chain carries TRBV6-6 and TRBJ1-5, with D maybe TRBD1 (5 bases). Germline assignment: CDR1 MNHNY and CDR2 SVGAGI (reference sequence). V dropped 2 bases and J dropped 9 bases, with 20 bases sitting between them. The CDR3 covers 16 residues. CDR3 sequence: CASSYQAGNNQWPQHF. The CDR3 nucleotides read TGTGCCAGCAGTTACCAGGCAGGGAATAATCAATGGCCCCAGCATTTT.

The V and J genes are TRBV5-1 and TRBJ2-6, with TRBD1 matching over 7 bases. The CDR3 runs 15 residues. The V and J ends lost 0 bases and 9 bases, in that order; junction bases with no gene match: 6. Germline-derived CDR1 and CDR2 are SGHRS and YFSETQ. DNA of the CDR3: TGCGCCAGCAGCTTGGGATGGGACAGCGGCAACGTCCTGACTTTC. Its translation: CASSLGWDSGNVLTF.

The rearrangement uses TRBV12-5 and TRBJ2-5; 9 bases fit TRBD2. V was clipped by 6 bases and J by 4 bases; unmatched bases: 12. CDR1 and CDR2 (germline): LGHNT, FRNRAP. The CDR3 spans 16 residues. The CDR3 bases are TGTGCTAGTGGCTCCGGGGCGGGGGGGCTGGTAGAGACCCAGTACTTC. Translating gives CASGSGAGGLVETQYF.

The chain joins TRBV5-1 to TRBJ1-5; 9 bases agree with TRBD1. The V and J ends lost 1 base and 4 bases, in that order; junction bases with no gene match: 3. CDR1 SGHRS and CDR2 YFSETQ come from the germline V gene. This CDR3 spans 15 amino acids. CDR3 nucleotides: TGCGCCAGCAGCTTGTCAGGACAGGGGAATCAGCCCCAGCATTTT. It yields the protein CASSLSGQGNQPQHF.

The V call is TRBV5-5, the J call TRBJ2-3; possible D gene TRBD2, 5 bases. The CDR3 runs to 15 residues. Germline-derived CDR1 and CDR2 are SGHKS and YYEKEE (reference sequence). The V end lost 3 bases, the J end lost 2 bases, and 13 bases lay between the germline ends. The CDR3 spells CASSSMATNTDTQYF. As DNA, the CDR3 is TGTGCCAGCAGCTCCATGGCGACTAACACAGATACGCAGTATTTT.

This chain uses TRBV5-6 with TRBJ2-1; 14 nucleotides align to TRBD2. With 4 bases clipped from V and 10 bases from J, the junction kept 10 bases outside the gene matches. The CDR3 covers 16 residues. Germline lookup yields CDR1 SGHDT and CDR2 YYEEEE. CDR3: CASSIPGLAGEGEQFF. As DNA, the CDR3 is TGTGCCAGCAGCATTCCGGGACTAGCGGGAGAGGGGGAGCAGTTCTTC.

The chain carries TRBV7-2 and TRBJ2-7; 8 bases match TRBD1. V lost 7 bases to trimming and J lost 0 bases; unmatched junction nucleotides: 5. The CDR3 contains 14 residues. Germline assignment: CDR1 SGHTA and CDR2 FQGNSA. Here the CDR3 DNA reads TGTGCCAGCACCCAGGGGGCGAGCTCCTACGAGCAGTACTTC. Protein sequence: CASTQGASSYEQYF.

The chain recombines TRBV18 with TRBJ2-5; D unresolved. Germline CDR1 and CDR2: KGHSH and LQKENI. The CDR3 is 14 amino acids. Trimming removed 3 bases at V and 0 bases at J, with 8 bases between. The CDR3 DNA follows: TGTGCCAGCTCACCGAGACTGTACCAAGAGACCCAGTACTTC. Protein product: CASSPRLYQETQYF. The whole variable domain, remainder taken from reference TRBV18 and TRBJ2-5, is NAGVMQNPRHLVRRRGQEARLRCSPMKGHSHVYWYRQLPEEGLKFMVYLQKENIIDESGMPKERFSAEFPKEGPSILRIQQVVRGDSAAYFCASSPRLYQETQYFGPGTRLLVL.

This chain joins TRBV4-1 and TRBJ2-7; D might be TRBD1 (5 bases). Trimming stripped 1 base from V and 6 bases from J, with 10 bases between. The CDR3 has 13 residues. Per germline, CDR1 MGHRA and CDR2 YSYEKL. The CDR3 bases are TGCGCCAGCAGCCAAGGCAGGGTGGGCGAGCAGTACTTC. It is translated as CASSQGRVGEQYF.

About this clone itself: The same CDR3 arises from other DNA sequences in this sample as well. The chain links TRBV7-3 to TRBJ1-1; D gene uncertain. Germline CDR1 is SGHTA and CDR2 is FQGTGA. V lost 1 base and J 1 base, leaving 4 bases between the germline ends. CDR3 length equals 13 residues. In nucleotides, the CDR3 is TGTGCCAGCAGCTTAAAGAGGAACACTGAAGCTTTCTTT. It is translated as CASSLKRNTEAFF.

This clone occurred a few times. The chain employs TRBV7-8 and TRBJ2-1; 10 nucleotides line up with TRBD1. The junction had 10 bases not matched to a gene; V was cut back by 4 bases and J by 7 bases. CDR1 is SGHVS, CDR2 FQNEAQ, per germline. The CDR3 length is 16 residues. The chain's CDR3 is CASSSTRDRGRNEQFF. The CDR3 DNA reads TGTGCCAGCAGCTCGACGCGGGACAGGGGCCGGAATGAGCAGTTCTTC.